This T cell receptor (beta chain) was recorded in a study of blood T cells in healthy people across ages (dated by TCRdb to about 2015). A note on the overall study: Template switching captured roughly one uniquely barcoded TCR beta cDNA molecule per two T cells in model experiments. The donors were split into four age groups: young (average approximately 16 years), middle-aged (over 35), aged (over 55) and long-lived (approximately 80). Using deep sequencing normalized with unique cDNA molecular identifiers, the study measured how TCR beta repertoire diversity changes with age. To avoid experimental bias, donors of different ages were spread randomly across the sequencing lanes. The study analyzed two additional independent replicas of 1 million unique cDNA reads from the same blood draw for two donors, one aged 18 to 29 and one aged 80 or older. Here is what the overall study found, with its caveats: There was a strong correlation between observed TCR beta diversity and the percentage of naive T cells measured by flow cytometry. Because donor CMV infection status was unknown, age-related changes in expanded clonotypes were potentially confounded. The long-lived group showed more naive CD4+ T cells, fewer expanded clones and increased TCR diversity than the aged group, suggesting age selection. Estimates of total diversity from one million sequenced T cells were regarded as lower bounds and underestimates. Because profiling used bulk unsorted PBMCs, naive and antigen-experienced compartments could not be compared conclusively. As age increased, observed TCR beta diversity per million T cells dropped in a roughly linear way, and a significant reduction was already evident by age 40.

This clonotype was seen a few times. Its antigen remains unidentified. The sample holds no much larger clone one base away, and base qualities are not on file. Trimming takes 2 bases off V and 6 bases off J; junction bases not matched to a gene: 5. The germline V gene encodes CDR1 MGHRA and CDR2 YSYEKL. The CDR3 has 14 amino acids, counting the end cysteine and phenylalanine. The only DNA kept is the CDR3, 42 bases in frame from the first base. Preparation of the library involved 5' RACE. The reads were generated on an Illumina HiSeq 2500. A second PCR of about 6 to 12 cycles was run with a J-beta primer mix and a sample-barcoded 5' primer. A unique molecular identifier was introduced onto each TCR beta cDNA molecule by a template-switch 5' adaptor carrying 12 random nucleotides. Each sample yielded at least 3 million CDR3-containing paired-end reads. All of the RNA was converted into first-strand cDNA using the Mint cDNA synthesis kit, with a TRBC-specific oligonucleotide serving as the primer. All cDNA was treated with uracil-DNA glycosylase and then went through a first 18-cycle PCR with the universal primers M1SS and BC2_uni_R. The study's processing was this. Each sample was normalized by randomly selecting 1 million high-quality reads, each carrying a distinct molecular identifier. Instead of being binned into consensus sequences, reads that shared molecular identifiers were thrown out. MiTCR, set to a Q25 quality threshold and the strictest error-elimination algorithm, was used for CDR3 identification, clonotype clustering and error correction. A nonparametric unseen species model using Euler transformation provided a lower-bound estimate of total TCR beta diversity. Using fastp trimming at Q25 and MiXCR clonotype assembly, TCRdb reanalyzed the public sequencing data and kept in-frame beta chains. Rows matching on CDR3 protein sequence are summarized as one entry with the most common DNA and genes. The V and J calls were determined by TCRdb, not by the authors. The sample yields about 1.5 million distinct CDR3 sequences; 35% to 45% were counted once. The biggest ten clones account for just over 4% of the sample.

The 40 or so donors, aged roughly 6 to 100 years, were systemically healthy Caucasian individuals from Russia. Ten milliliters of peripheral blood were drawn from each donor into EDTA-treated Vacutainer tubes. PBMCs were isolated by Ficoll-Paque density-gradient centrifugation, with at least 6 million obtained per sample. Trizol reagent was used to extract total RNA from PBMCs, with at least 5.5 micrograms per sample. The percentages of naive CD45RAhigh/CD27high T cells were determined by flow cytometry on a PBMC aliquot from every donor. The TCR originated in a young woman in good health. The chain is made from TRBV4-1 and TRBJ1-1; the junction holds 8 bases that match TRBD1. The material sequenced was blood. Here the CDR3 is given as CASSQLGQGAEAFF. The DNA sequence reads TGCGCCAGCAGCCAACTCGGACAGGGCGCTGAAGCTTTCTTT.